Below, 28 T cell receptor beta chains from the same sample are listed, as sequenced in a study of blood T cell repertoires in COVID-19. Sequencing used immunoSEQ multiplex PCR; TCRdb keeps in-frame clones, though not all of them. The table records 150,000 to 200,000 clones, around 90% of them present only once. Material for sequencing was peripheral blood. The receptors come from a human donor in a cohort sampled during active COVID-19.

This sequence joins TRBV12-3 or TRBV12-4 and TRBJ2-3, with TRBD1 as a possible D gene (5 bases). V was shortened by 3 bases and J by 4 bases, with 8 bases between the two germline ends. The CDR3 contains 13 residues. The CDR3 sequence is CASSFRGSDTQYF. In nucleotides, the CDR3 is TGTGCCAGCAGTTTTAGGGGCTCAGATACGCAGTATTTT.

The chain is built from TRBV21-1 and TRBJ2-1; TRBD1 is taken as the D call from the table, unchecked against the DNA. TRBV21-1 is termed a pseudogene. This CDR3 region has 15 residues. The DNA for the CDR3 is TGTGCCAGCAGCAACCCCGGACAGAACTACAATGAGCAGTTCTTC. Translating gives CASSNPGQNYNEQFF.

This chain connects TRBV5-1 to TRBJ2-1, with D tentatively TRBD1 (6 bases). The CDR3 is made up of 15 amino acids. Per germline, CDR1 SGHRS and CDR2 YFSETQ. Deletions cut 0 bases from V and 8 bases from J, with 15 bases between. CDR3 residues: CASSLELPGDDEQFF. In DNA form, the CDR3 reads TGCGCCAGCAGCTTGGAATTGCCAGGGGATGATGAGCAGTTCTTC.

The rearrangement uses TRBV6-1 and TRBJ1-1; 10 bases align to TRBD1. V was clipped by 3 bases and J by 10 bases; unmatched bases: 8. The germline gives CDR1 MNHNS, CDR2 SASEGT. The CDR3 totals 14 residues. CDR3 bases: TGTGCCAGCAGTGACGGACTGACAGGGGGCTCAGCTTTCTTT. This gives the protein CASSDGLTGGSAFF.

As DNA, the CDR3 is TGTGCCAGCAGCTACCAGGGTATTAATGGCTACACCTTC. This translates into CASSYQGINGYTF. This sequence joins TRBV7-8 and TRBJ1-2; weak D call: TRBD1 (5 bases). V was pared by 4 bases and J by 6 bases, with 12 bases between. Germline V gives CDR1 SGHVS, CDR2 FQNEAQ. The CDR3 loop spans 13 amino acids.

The V and J genes are TRBV11-3 and TRBJ1-4, with 7 bases lining up with TRBD1. Germline-derived CDR1 and CDR2 are SGHNT and YENEEA. This CDR3 has 16 residues. V trimming: 6 bases; J trimming: 5 bases; junction bases outside the gene matches: 12. The CDR3 loop is CASRLPTGPRNEKLFF. CDR3 sequence (DNA): TGTGCCAGCAGACTTCCGACAGGGCCGAGGAATGAAAAACTGTTTTTT.

This rearrangement joins TRBV4-3 to TRBJ2-5; D possibly corresponds to TRBD2 (6 bases). The CDR3 runs 16 residues. Looked up from germline, CDR1 is LGHNA and CDR2 is YSLEER. V was pared by 0 bases and J by 5 bases, with 16 bases between. CDR3 DNA: TGCGCCAGCAGCCAAGATTCGGAGGGGCGCTTGGAGACCCAGTACTTC. Translation: CASSQDSEGRLETQYF.

The chain carries TRBV7-9 and TRBJ1-2; possible D gene TRBD1, 6 bases. V was cut by 3 bases and J by 7 bases, with 15 bases left in between. The V gene's germline CDR1 is SEHNR and CDR2 FQNEAQ (reference sequence). The CDR3 is 14 residues long. The CDR3 reads CASSLEVTGSGYTF. DNA of the CDR3: TGTGCCAGCAGCTTGGAAGTCACAGGGTCTGGCTACACCTTC.

The chain uses TRBV11-3 and TRBJ2-3, with TRBD2 identical over 9 bases. The CDR3 loop spans 17 amino acids. Trimming at V came to 1 base and at J to 7 bases, leaving 12 bases not matched to a gene. CDR1 is SGHNT, CDR2 YENEEA, per germline. The CDR3 here is CASSLVLGSGSMNTQYF. In DNA form, the CDR3 reads TGTGCCAGCAGCTTAGTATTGGGTAGCGGGAGTATGAATACGCAGTATTTT.

The rearrangement uses TRBV7-7 and TRBJ2-1; TRBD2 might be the D (6 bases). There are 14 residues in the CDR3. Germline CDR1 and CDR2: SSHAT and FNYEAQ (reference sequence). The V end was cut by 3 bases, the J end by 6 bases, with 12 bases between. The DNA of the CDR3 is TGTGCCAGCAGCTTGTCCCGGGGGTCCAATGAGCAGTTCTTC. Amino acid sequence: CASSLSRGSNEQFF.

This rearrangement joins TRBV2 to TRBJ2-3; D not certain. CDR1 SNHLY and CDR2 FYNNEI come from the germline V gene. The length of the CDR3 is 10 residues. The V and J ends lost 7 bases and 6 bases respectively, with 5 bases between them. The CDR3 loop is CASMRDTQYF. The CDR3 region has the DNA TGTGCCAGCATGCGGGATACGCAGTATTTT.

This chain links TRBV6-5 with TRBJ1-1; D is undetermined. V shed 0 bases and J shed 3 bases, with 11 bases lying between them. This CDR3 is built from 15 residues. Germline V gene sequence: CDR1 MNHEY, CDR2 SVGAGI. In DNA form, the CDR3 reads TGTGCCAGCAGTTACTCGATGTCCAGATACACTGAAGCTTTCTTT. This gives the protein CASSYSMSRYTEAFF.

The chain employs TRBV6-2 or TRBV6-3 and TRBJ2-6; D not resolved. Trimming removed 6 bases from V and 4 bases from J, with 10 bases in between. The CDR3 runs to 14 residues. Per the germline V gene, CDR1 is MNHEY and CDR2 is SVGEGT. In DNA form, the CDR3 reads TGTGCCAGCAGCCCCTCGTCGGGGGCCAACGTCCTGACTTTC. It specifies CASSPSSGANVLTF.

Here the CDR3 DNA reads TGTGCCAGCAGCCTGGGGACTAGCGGGGACTACGAGCAGTACTTC. Amino acids: CASSLGTSGDYEQYF. The V and J genes are TRBV4-2 and TRBJ2-7; 13 bases are a match to TRBD2. Germline lookup yields CDR1 LGHNA and CDR2 YNFKEQ. V trimming: 4 bases; J trimming: 3 bases; junction bases outside the gene matches: 3. The CDR3 loop spans 15 amino acids.

V gene TRBV11-2 combines with J gene TRBJ2-7; TRBD1 matches 7 bases. Germline assignment: CDR1 SGHAT and CDR2 FQNNGV. The CDR3 runs to 16 residues. With 4 bases clipped from V and 0 bases from J, the junction kept 9 bases outside the gene matches. The DNA of the CDR3 is TGTGCCAGCAGCTCGCTCCCTCGGGACAGCTCCTACGAGCAGTACTTC. It specifies CASSSLPRDSSYEQYF. The full variable domain, rest sourced from reference TRBV11-2 and TRBJ2-7, is EAGVAQSPRYKIIEKRQSVAFWCNPISGHATLYWYQQILGQGPKLLIQFQNNGVVDDSQLPKDRFSAERLKGVDSTLKIQPAKLEDSAVYLCASSSLPRDSSYEQYFGPGTRLTVT.

The genes are TRBV10-2 and TRBJ2-7; 7 nucleotides match TRBD2. Germline loops: CDR1 WSHSY, CDR2 SAAADI. The J segment lost 0 bases and the V segment lost 2 bases, leaving 4 bases of the junction unmatched. The CDR3 has 15 residues. Here the CDR3 DNA reads TGCGCCAGCAGTGAGGCTAGCGGATACTCCTACGAGCAGTACTTC. The encoded protein is CASSEASGYSYEQYF.

The rearrangement uses TRBV20-1 and TRBJ2-5; D not certain. V was pared by 3 bases and J by 7 bases, with 12 bases between. Germline CDR1 and CDR2: DFQATT and SNEGSKA (reference sequence). This CDR3 is 12 amino acids long. The CDR3 reads CSASNSLWTQYF. CDR3 nucleotide sequence: TGCAGTGCTAGTAACAGCTTATGGACCCAGTACTTC.

J is TRBJ2-5 and V is TRBV28, with TRBD2 as a possible D gene (7 bases). Germline V gives CDR1 MDHEN, CDR2 SYDVKM. Trimming removed 5 bases at V and 5 bases at J, with 15 bases between. CDR3 size: 14 residues. CDR3 in amino acids: CASSLGGDRETQYF. The DNA for the CDR3 is TGTGCCAGCAGTCTAGGGGGGGATAGGGAGACCCAGTACTTC.

V and J are TRBV21-1 and TRBJ2-3; TRBD2 reflects the table's D call only, with no check against the DNA. TRBV21-1 is assigned pseudogene status. This CDR3 comprises 16 residues. CDR3 in amino acids: CASSKEERERTDTQYF. The CDR3 DNA is TGTGCCAGCAGCAAAGAAGAGCGGGAACGCACAGATACGCAGTATTTT.

The chain couples TRBV5-6 to TRBJ1-1; 8 bases match TRBD1. The CDR3 totals 14 residues. Germline lookup yields CDR1 SGHDT and CDR2 YYEEEE. The trim removed 3 bases at V and 3 bases at J, leaving 4 bases unmatched. CDR3 in amino acids: CASSYGQGDTEAFF. In nucleotides, the CDR3 is TGTGCCAGCAGCTACGGACAGGGCGACACTGAAGCTTTCTTT.

The chain combines TRBV6-5 with TRBJ2-7; 7 bases are a match to TRBD1. This CDR3 contains 14 residues. The junction had 7 bases not matched to a gene; V was cut back by 6 bases and J by 2 bases. In germline, CDR1 is MNHEY, CDR2 SVGAGI. DNA for the CDR3: TGTGCCAGCAGCGTGACGGGGACAGCCTACGAGCAGTACTTC. It is translated as CASSVTGTAYEQYF.

CDR3 sequence reads: CASSLSGGGTQYF. CDR3 DNA: TGTGCCAGCAGCTTATCAGGGGGTGGGACCCAGTACTTC. J is TRBJ2-5 and V is TRBV5-8; 7 positions agree with TRBD1. This CDR3 contains 13 residues. The germline V gene encodes CDR1 SGHTS and CDR2 YDEGEE. The junction had 5 bases not matched to a gene; V was cut back by 2 bases and J by 7 bases.

A single count supports this clone. The V gene is TRBV11-2, the J gene TRBJ2-5; 11 bases are shared with TRBD2. The CDR3 has 18 residues. V lost 4 bases to trimming and J lost 2 bases; unmatched junction nucleotides: 12. Germline V gene data show CDR1 as SGHAT and CDR2 as FQNNGV. The CDR3 loop reads CASSSTSGRGTRQETQYF. CDR3 nucleotides: TGTGCCAGCAGCTCCACTAGCGGGAGAGGAACTAGGCAAGAGACCCAGTACTTC. Using reference TRBV11-2 and TRBJ2-5 for the parts outside the CDR3, the full variable domain is EAGVAQSPRYKIIEKRQSVAFWCNPISGHATLYWYQQILGQGPKLLIQFQNNGVVDDSQLPKDRFSAERLKGVDSTLKIQPAKLEDSAVYLCASSSTSGRGTRQETQYFGPGTRLLVL.

The chain joins TRBV10-3 to TRBJ2-7; 13 nucleotides align to TRBD2. V was clipped by 10 bases and J by 2 bases; unmatched bases: 2. Per germline, CDR1 ENHRY and CDR2 SYGVKD. The CDR3 loop spans 13 amino acids. This chain's CDR3 is CATTSGGAYEQYF. The CDR3 nucleotides read TGTGCCACCACTAGCGGGGGGGCCTACGAGCAGTACTTC.

J is TRBJ2-1 and V is TRBV2; D remains ambiguous. The CDR3 is made up of 13 amino acids. Germline assignment: CDR1 SNHLY and CDR2 FYNNEI. The ends were cut back, 1 base at V and 4 bases at J, with 5 bases in the middle. The DNA for the CDR3 is TGTGCCAGCAGTGAAGGGCTGTACAATGAGCAGTTCTTC. This encodes CASSEGLYNEQFF. The whole variable domain, remainder taken from reference TRBV2 and TRBJ2-1, is EPEVTQTPSHQVTQMGQEVILRCVPISNHLYFYWYRQILGQKVEFLVSFYNNEISEKSEIFDDQFSVERPDGSNFTLKIRSTKLEDSAMYFCASSEGLYNEQFFGPGTRLTVL.

This chain uses TRBV28 with TRBJ2-1, with 9 bases identical to TRBD2. This CDR3 is 16 amino acids long. Germline CDR1 MDHEN, CDR2 SYDVKM. V was clipped by 5 bases and J by 2 bases; unmatched bases: 7. Here the CDR3 DNA reads TGTGCCAGCAGTCGTCAGACTAGCGGAGCCTACAATGAGCAGTTCTTC. It encodes CASSRQTSGAYNEQFF.

The chain combines TRBV7-2 with TRBJ2-2; D may be TRBD2 (6 bases). Trimming left V 2 bases short and J 4 bases short, with 17 bases between. The CDR3 extends over 17 amino acids. Germline CDR1 SGHTA, CDR2 FQGNSA. CDR3 sequence (DNA): TGTGCCAGCAGCTTAAGGCGGGACTTGTGGGGCACCGGGGAGCTGTTTTTT. Translated, it gives CASSLRRDLWGTGELFF.

The chain joins TRBV7-2 to TRBJ2-5; 16 bases fit TRBD2. The CDR3 extends over 17 amino acids. The V and J ends lost 4 bases and 5 bases, in that order; junction bases with no gene match: 7. Germline V CDR1 and CDR2: SGHTA, FQGNSA. The CDR3 coding sequence is TGTGCCAGCAGCTCGGGACTAGCGGGAGGGCCGGGCGAGACCCAGTACTTC. Amino acid sequence: CASSSGLAGGPGETQYF. The complete variable domain, with remaining parts taken from reference TRBV7-2 and TRBJ2-5, reads GAGVSQSPSNKVTEKGKDVELRCDPISGHTALYWYRQSLGQGLEFLIYFQGNSAPDKSGLPSDRFSAERTGGSVSTLTIQRTQQEDSAVYLCASSSGLAGGPGETQYFGPGTRLLVL.